This T cell receptor beta chain was retrieved from a study of T cell responses to AZD1222 COVID-19 vaccine. In the study overall: It was second doses at about 4 or about 12 weeks that were pooled.

Study conclusions and caveats: AZD1222 recipients seropositive at baseline numbered only six or seven.

Notes on this clone: Its specificity is unknown.

TCRdb's table, derived via immunoSEQ multiplex PCR, lists solely in-frame clones and lacks some. The data contain 70,000 to 85,000 clones, roughly 90% of them singletons. The CDR3 loop spans 16 amino acids. Unmatched junction bases numbered 6, after V lost 4 bases and J lost 1 base. Germline assignment: CDR1 LGHDT and CDR2 YNNKEL (reference sequence). V and J are TRBV3-1 (or the pseudogene TRBV3-2) and TRBJ2-2; TRBD2 matches 7 bases. Sequenced here: peripheral blood, sampled on day 0 of AZD1222 vaccination. This TCR came from an adult in good health. CDR3 sequence (DNA): TGTGCCAGCAGCCTCCCGACTAGCAGGAACACCGGGGAGCTGTTTTTT. The encoded protein is CASSLPTSRNTGELFF.